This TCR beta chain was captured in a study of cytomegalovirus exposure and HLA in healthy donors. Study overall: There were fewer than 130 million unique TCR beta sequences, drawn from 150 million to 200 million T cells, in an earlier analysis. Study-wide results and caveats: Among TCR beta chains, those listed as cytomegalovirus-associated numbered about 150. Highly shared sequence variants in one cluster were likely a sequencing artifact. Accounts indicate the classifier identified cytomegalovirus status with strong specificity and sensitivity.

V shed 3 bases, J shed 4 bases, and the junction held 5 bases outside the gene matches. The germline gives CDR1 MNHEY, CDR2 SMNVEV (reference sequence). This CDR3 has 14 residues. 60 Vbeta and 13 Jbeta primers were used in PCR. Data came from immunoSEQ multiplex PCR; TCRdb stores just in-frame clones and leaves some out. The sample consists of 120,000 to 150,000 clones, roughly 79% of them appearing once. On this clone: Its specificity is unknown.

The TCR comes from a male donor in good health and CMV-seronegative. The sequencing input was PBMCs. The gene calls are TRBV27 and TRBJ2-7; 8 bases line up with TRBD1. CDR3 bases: TGTGCCAGCAGTTTGAGGACAGGGAGTTACGAGCAGTACTTC. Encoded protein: CASSLRTGSYEQYF.